The rows below give T cell receptor beta chains drawn from one sample of a study of technical replicates of blood from several donors. TCRdb's table, derived via immunoSEQ multiplex PCR, lists solely in-frame clones and lacks some. Among about 75,000 clones listed, about 97% were seen once. The material sequenced was T cells isolated from PBMCs. These receptors were collected from a human donor in good health. CDR3s include the opening cysteine and the closing phenylalanine or tryptophan. Each record gives: CDR3 length, clone size, J gene, V gene, D gene, CDR3 DNA, CDR3 protein. D genes are given only for firm matches. Only part of the rows carry a size: once, few, many, or a class if the clone is expanded.

>13|NA|TRBJ2-1|TRBV7-3|NA
TGTGCCAGCAGCCCCGGACACAACAATGAGCAGTTCTTC
CASSPGHNNEQFF
>14|NA|TRBJ2-3|TRBV5-1|NA
TGCGCCAGCAGTTACGACAGGAGCACAGATACGCAGTATTTT
CASSYDRSTDTQYF
>14|NA|TRBJ1-6|TRBV11-1|TRBD1
TGTGCCAGCAGCCCTGGACAGGGTGAGAGGCCCCTCCACTTT
CASSPGQGERPLHF
>15|NA|TRBJ2-1|TRBV6-4|TRBD2
TGTGCCAGCAGTGACGGGACTAGCGGAAACAATGAGCAGTTCTTC
CASSDGTSGNNEQFF
>15|NA|TRBJ2-7|TRBV5-1|NA
TGCGCCAGCAGCTTGGCCCTGGCAGGCTCCTACGAGCAGTACTTC
CASSLALAGSYEQYF
>19|NA|TRBJ1-3|TRBV7-9|NA
TGTGCCAGCAGCTTAGACCCAACGGAGGCAGCTCGATCTGGAAACACCATATATTTT
CASSLDPTEAARSGNTIYF
>14|NA|TRBJ2-7|TRBV11-2|TRBD1
TGTGCCAGCAGCCCAGGGACAGGGGGAGGCGAGCAGTACTTC
CASSPGTGGGEQYF
>13|NA|TRBJ2-5|TRBV11-2|TRBD2
TGTGCCAGCAGCCTAGCGGGGAGAGAGACCCAGTACTTC
CASSLAGRETQYF
>14|NA|TRBJ2-3|TRBV7-9|TRBD2
TGTGCCAGCAGCTTTGGACTAGTGGCAGATACGCAGTATTTT
CASSFGLVADTQYF
>16|once|TRBJ2-1|TRBV27|TRBD2
TGTGCCAGCAGTTTATTGGGTAGCGGGAGGGCGAATGAGCAGTTCTTC
CASSLLGSGRANEQFF
>13|NA|TRBJ2-1|TRBV2|TRBD1
TGTGCCAGCAGGACAGGGGGCTACAATGAGCAGTTCTTC
CASRTGGYNEQFF
>10|NA|TRBJ1-2|TRBV5-6|NA
TGTGCCAGCAAGACATCGGGCTACACCTTC
CASKTSGYTF
>17|NA|TRBJ2-1|TRBV5-1|NA
TGCGCCAGCAGCTTGTCTAGGTCCTCAACGACCTACAATGAGCAGTTCTTC
CASSLSRSSTTYNEQFF
>17|NA|TRBJ1-2|TRBV5-6|NA
TGTGCCAGCACCCGAGGTCAGGGGATGGGCAGCGGCTATGGCTACACCTTC
CASTRGQGMGSGYGYTF
>15|NA|TRBJ2-5|TRBV4-2|TRBD1
TGTGCCAGCAGCCGTATAACAGGGGAACAAGAGACCCAGTACTTC
CASSRITGEQETQYF
>15|few|TRBJ1-2|TRBV14|NA
TGTGCCAGCAGCCAAGATCGAGGCAACAACTATGGCTACACCTTC
CASSQDRGNNYGYTF
>15|NA|TRBJ2-1|TRBV4-1|TRBD1
TGCGCCAGCAGCCACTGGGACAGGGACTACAATGAGCAGTTCTTC
CASSHWDRDYNEQFF
>14|NA|TRBJ2-3|TRBV5-1|TRBD1
TGCGCCAGCGAGACAGGGGGGAGCACAGATACGCAGTATTTT
CASETGGSTDTQYF
>15|NA|TRBJ2-7|TRBV6-1|NA
TGTGCCAGCAGTGAACGGGGGGCGTCTCGGTACGAGCAGTACTTC
CASSERGASRYEQYF
>18|NA|TRBJ2-1|TRBV4-2|TRBD2
TGTGCCAGCAGCCAAGCCCCCGGACTAGCGGGAGGAGGCAATGAGCAGTTCTTC
CASSQAPGLAGGGNEQFF
>14|NA|TRBJ2-7|TRBV5-6|NA
TGTGCCAGCAGCTTGGGGGCAGGGTTCTACGAGCAGTACTTC
CASSLGAGFYEQYF
>13|NA|TRBJ2-5|TRBV7-2|NA
TGTGCCAGCAGCTTAATGACTACAGAGACCCAGTACTTC
CASSLMTTETQYF
>22|once|TRBJ2-7|TRBV7-8|TRBD2
TGTGCCAGCAGCTTCGGAAGGGGAGCACGACTAGCGGGAGTCCACAAGGTCCACGAGCAGTACTTC
CASSFGRGARLAGVHKVHEQYF
>14|NA|TRBJ2-7|TRBV30|NA
TGTGCCTGGAGCAGGAAGCAGGGCAGGGACGAGCAGTACTTC
CAWSRKQGRDEQYF
>15|NA|TRBJ1-5|TRBV19|NA
TGTGCCAGTACCTCTGAGCGGGGGGGCTGGCAGCCCCAGCATTTT
CASTSERGGWQPQHF
>17|once|TRBJ2-3|TRBV28|TRBD2
TGTGCCAGCAGTTTATATCCTCTAGCGGGGTCCACAGATACGCAGTATTTT
CASSLYPLAGSTDTQYF
>14|NA|TRBJ1-4|TRBV29-1|NA
TGCAGCGTTGCTGGGGGGGGCGCGCATGAAAAACTGTTTTTT
CSVAGGGAHEKLFF
>15|NA|TRBJ2-1|TRBV5-1|TRBD1
TGCGCCAGCAGCTTGGCCTGGACAGGGGTAGGTGAGCAGTTCTTC
CASSLAWTGVGEQFF
>15|NA|TRBJ1-2|TRBV7-8|NA
TGTGCCAGCAGTCCTCGGTTAGCCGATAACTATGGCTACACCTTC
CASSPRLADNYGYTF
>17|NA|TRBJ1-2|TRBV2|NA
TGTGCCAGCAGCCCTATGGGGGGGCTCAGTCTAGCCTATGGCTACACCTTC
CASSPMGGLSLAYGYTF
>17|once|TRBJ2-3|TRBV5-4|TRBD2
TGTGCCAGCAGCTTGGATAGACTAGCGGCAACCACAGATACGCAGTATTTT
CASSLDRLAATTDTQYF
>14|NA|TRBJ1-3|TRBV10-1|NA
TGCGCCAGCAGTGCCCAGGGATCGGGAAACACCATATATTTT
CASSAQGSGNTIYF
>17|NA|TRBJ1-4|TRBV4-1|NA
TGCGCCAGCAGCCAAGGGTTTAGCGGGGGAGGGTGGGAAAAACTGTTTTTT
CASSQGFSGGGWEKLFF
>15|NA|TRBJ1-1|TRBV5-1|NA
TGCGCCAGCAGCGGAGCTGATGTTGGGGGGACTGAAGCTTTCTTT
CASSGADVGGTEAFF
>16|NA|TRBJ2-7|TRBV5-4|TRBD1
TGTGCCAGCAGCCGGGACAGGGGGCTGAGGTCCTACGAGCAGTACTTC
CASSRDRGLRSYEQYF
>13|once|TRBJ2-7|TRBV5-1|NA
TGCGCCAGCACCTGGGGGGATGACAGCGAGCAGTACTTC
CASTWGDDSEQYF
>19|many|TRBJ2-3|TRBV28|NA
TGTGCCAGCAGTTTAAGGCAGGAAGGGACACACACACACACAGATACGCAGTATTTT
CASSLRQEGTHTHTDTQYF
>17|NA|TRBJ2-5|TRBV15|TRBD2
TGTGCCACCAGCAGAGAAGGACTAGCGGGGGGGCCGGCGACCCAGTACTTC
CATSREGLAGGPATQYF
>14|NA|TRBJ1-4|TRBV9|NA
TGTGCCAGCAGCGCACAAGGACAGTCCGAAAAACTGTTTTTT
CASSAQGQSEKLFF
>17|NA|TRBJ1-2|TRBV5-5|NA
TGTGCCAGCAGCTTGTGGAGTTACGAACGCTTGAACTATGGCTACACCTTC
CASSLWSYERLNYGYTF
>16|once|TRBJ1-2|TRBV9|TRBD1
TGTGCCAGCAGCCTAACAAAGGACAGGGACGACTATGGCTACACCTTC
CASSLTKDRDDYGYTF